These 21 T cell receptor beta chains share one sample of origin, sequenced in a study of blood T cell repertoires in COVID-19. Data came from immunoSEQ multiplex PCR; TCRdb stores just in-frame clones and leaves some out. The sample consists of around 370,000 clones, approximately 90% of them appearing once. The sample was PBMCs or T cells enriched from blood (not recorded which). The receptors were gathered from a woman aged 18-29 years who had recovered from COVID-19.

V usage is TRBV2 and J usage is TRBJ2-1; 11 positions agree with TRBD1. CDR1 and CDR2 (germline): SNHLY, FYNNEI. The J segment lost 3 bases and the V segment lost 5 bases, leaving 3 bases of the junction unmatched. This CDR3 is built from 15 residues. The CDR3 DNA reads TGTGCCAGCAGTCCGGGACAGGGGGTCTACAATGAGCAGTTCTTC. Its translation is CASSPGQGVYNEQFF.

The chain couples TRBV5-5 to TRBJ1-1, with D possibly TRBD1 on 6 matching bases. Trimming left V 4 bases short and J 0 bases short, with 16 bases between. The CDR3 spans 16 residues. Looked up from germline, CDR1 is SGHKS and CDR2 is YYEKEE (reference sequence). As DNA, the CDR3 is TGTGCCAGCAGCGCAGGGACATCCCGGATGAACACTGAAGCTTTCTTT. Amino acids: CASSAGTSRMNTEAFF.

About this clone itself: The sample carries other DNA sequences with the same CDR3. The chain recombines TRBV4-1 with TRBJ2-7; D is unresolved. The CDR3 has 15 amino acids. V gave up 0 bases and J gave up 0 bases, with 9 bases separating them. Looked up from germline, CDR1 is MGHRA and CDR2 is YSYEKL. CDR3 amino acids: CASSQESRSSYEQYF. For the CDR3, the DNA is TGCGCCAGCAGCCAAGAGAGTCGTAGCTCCTACGAGCAGTACTTC.

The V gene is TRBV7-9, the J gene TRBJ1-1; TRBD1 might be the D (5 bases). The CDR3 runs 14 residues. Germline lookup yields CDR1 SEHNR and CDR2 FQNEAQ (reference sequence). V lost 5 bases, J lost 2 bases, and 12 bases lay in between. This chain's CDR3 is CASSLSQGNTEAFF. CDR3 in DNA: TGTGCCAGCAGCCTGAGTCAGGGAAACACTGAAGCTTTCTTT. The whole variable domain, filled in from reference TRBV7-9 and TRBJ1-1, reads DTGVSQNPRHKITKRGQNVTFRCDPISEHNRLYWYRQTLGQGPEFLTYFQNEAQLEKSRLLSDRFSAERPKGSFSTLEIQRTEQGDSAMYLCASSLSQGNTEAFFGQGTRLTVV.

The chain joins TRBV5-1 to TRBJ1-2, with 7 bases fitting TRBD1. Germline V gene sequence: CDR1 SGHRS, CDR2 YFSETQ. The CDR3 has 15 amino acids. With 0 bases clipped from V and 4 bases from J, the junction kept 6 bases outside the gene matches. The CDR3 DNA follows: TGCGCCAGCAGCTTGGATTCTGGGACAGCCTATGGCTACACCTTC. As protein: CASSLDSGTAYGYTF.

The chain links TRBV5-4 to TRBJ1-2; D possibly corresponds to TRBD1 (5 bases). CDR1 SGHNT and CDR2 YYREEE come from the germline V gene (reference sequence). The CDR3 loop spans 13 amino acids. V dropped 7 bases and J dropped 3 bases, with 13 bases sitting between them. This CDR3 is CASGPWGDYGYTF. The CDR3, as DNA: TGTGCCAGCGGCCCGTGGGGGGACTATGGCTACACCTTC.

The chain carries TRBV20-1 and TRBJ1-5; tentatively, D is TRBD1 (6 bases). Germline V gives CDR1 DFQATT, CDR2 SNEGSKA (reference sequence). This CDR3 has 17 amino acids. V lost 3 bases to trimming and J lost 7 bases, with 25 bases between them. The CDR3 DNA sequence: TGCAGTGCTAGTGTTACAGGGAAAACCGCGGCGAGACAGCCCCAGCATTTT. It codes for CSASVTGKTAARQPQHF.

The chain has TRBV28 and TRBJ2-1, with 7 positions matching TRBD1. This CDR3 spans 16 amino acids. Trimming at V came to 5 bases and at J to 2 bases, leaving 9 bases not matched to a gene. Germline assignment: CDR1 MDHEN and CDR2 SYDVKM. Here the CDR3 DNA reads TGTGCCAGCAGTCTTACCGGGACAGCTCCCTACAATGAGCAGTTCTTC. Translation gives CASSLTGTAPYNEQFF.

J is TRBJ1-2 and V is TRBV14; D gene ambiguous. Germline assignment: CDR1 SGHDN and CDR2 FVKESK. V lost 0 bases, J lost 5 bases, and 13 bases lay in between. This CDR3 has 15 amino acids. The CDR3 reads CASSQDGNRPYGYTF. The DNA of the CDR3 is TGTGCCAGCAGCCAAGACGGGAACAGACCTTATGGCTACACCTTC.

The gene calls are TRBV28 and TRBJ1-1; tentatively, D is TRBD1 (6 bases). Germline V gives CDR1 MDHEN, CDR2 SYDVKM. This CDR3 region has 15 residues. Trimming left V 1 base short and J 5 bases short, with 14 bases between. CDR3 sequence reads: CASSLSGTWRTEAFF. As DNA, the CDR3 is TGTGCCAGCAGTTTATCCGGGACATGGAGGACTGAAGCTTTCTTT.

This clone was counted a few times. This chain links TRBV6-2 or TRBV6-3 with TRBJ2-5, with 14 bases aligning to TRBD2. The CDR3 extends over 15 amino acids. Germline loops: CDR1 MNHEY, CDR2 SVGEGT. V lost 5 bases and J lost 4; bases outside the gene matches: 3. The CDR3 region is CASSGTSGGAETQYF. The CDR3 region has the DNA TGTGCCAGCAGTGGGACTAGCGGGGGAGCAGAGACCCAGTACTTC.

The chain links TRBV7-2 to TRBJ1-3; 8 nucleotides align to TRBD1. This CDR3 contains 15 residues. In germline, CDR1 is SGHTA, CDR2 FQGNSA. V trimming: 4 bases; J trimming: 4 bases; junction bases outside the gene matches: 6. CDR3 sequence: CASSSGQAMGNTIYF. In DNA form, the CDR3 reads TGTGCCAGCAGCTCGGGACAGGCGATGGGAAACACCATATATTTT.

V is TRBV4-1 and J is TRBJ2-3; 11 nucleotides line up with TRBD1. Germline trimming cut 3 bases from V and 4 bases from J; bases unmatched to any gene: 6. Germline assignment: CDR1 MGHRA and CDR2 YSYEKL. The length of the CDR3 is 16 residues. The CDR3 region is CASSQDGTGGPDTQYF. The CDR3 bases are TGCGCCAGCAGCCAGGATGGGACAGGGGGACCAGATACGCAGTATTTT.

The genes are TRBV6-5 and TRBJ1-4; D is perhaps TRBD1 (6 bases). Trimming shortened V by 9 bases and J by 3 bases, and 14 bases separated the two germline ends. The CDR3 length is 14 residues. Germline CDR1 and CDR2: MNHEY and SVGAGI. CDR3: CARSRTAANEKLFF. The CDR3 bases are TGTGCCAGGAGTCGGACAGCGGCTAATGAAAAACTGTTTTTT.

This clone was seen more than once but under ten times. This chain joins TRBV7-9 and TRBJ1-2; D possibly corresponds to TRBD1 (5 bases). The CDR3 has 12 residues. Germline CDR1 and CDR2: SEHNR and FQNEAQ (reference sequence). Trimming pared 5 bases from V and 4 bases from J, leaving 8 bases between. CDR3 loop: CASSEDSYGYTF. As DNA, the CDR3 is TGTGCCAGCAGCGAAGACAGCTATGGCTACACCTTC. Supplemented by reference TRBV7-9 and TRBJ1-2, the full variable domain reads DTGVSQNPRHKITKRGQNVTFRCDPISEHNRLYWYRQTLGQGPEFLTYFQNEAQLEKSRLLSDRFSAERPKGSFSTLEIQRTEQGDSAMYLCASSEDSYGYTFGSGTRLTVV.

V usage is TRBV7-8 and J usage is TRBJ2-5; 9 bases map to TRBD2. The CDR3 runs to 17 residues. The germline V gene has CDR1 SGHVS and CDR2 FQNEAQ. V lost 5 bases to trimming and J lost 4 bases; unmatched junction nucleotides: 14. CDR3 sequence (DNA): TGTGCCAGCAGCCCACCACTCCGAGCGGGGGGATTAGAGACCCAGTACTTC. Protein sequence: CASSPPLRAGGLETQYF.

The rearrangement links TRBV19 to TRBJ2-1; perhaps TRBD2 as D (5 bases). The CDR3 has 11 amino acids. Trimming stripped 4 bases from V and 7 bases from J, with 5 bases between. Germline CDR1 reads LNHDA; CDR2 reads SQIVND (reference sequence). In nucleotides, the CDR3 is TGTGCCAGTAGTACGGGGAATGAGCAGTTCTTC. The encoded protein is CASSTGNEQFF.

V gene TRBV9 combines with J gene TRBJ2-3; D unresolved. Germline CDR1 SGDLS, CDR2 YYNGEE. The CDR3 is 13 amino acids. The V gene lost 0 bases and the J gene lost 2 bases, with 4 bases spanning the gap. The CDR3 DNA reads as TGTGCCAGCAGCGTAGCCGTCACAGATACGCAGTATTTT. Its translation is CASSVAVTDTQYF.

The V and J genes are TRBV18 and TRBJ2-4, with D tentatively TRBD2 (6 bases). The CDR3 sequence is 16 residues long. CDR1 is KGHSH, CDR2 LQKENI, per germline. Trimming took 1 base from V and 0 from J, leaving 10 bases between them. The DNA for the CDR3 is TGTGCCAGCTCACCACGGAGGGCCCCAGCCAAAAACATTCAGTACTTC. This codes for CASSPRRAPAKNIQYF.

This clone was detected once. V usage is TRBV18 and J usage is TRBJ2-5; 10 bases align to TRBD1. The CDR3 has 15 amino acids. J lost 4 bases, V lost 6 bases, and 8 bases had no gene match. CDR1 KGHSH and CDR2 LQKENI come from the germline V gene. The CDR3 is CASSARTGGSETQYF. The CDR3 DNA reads TGTGCCAGCTCCGCGCGGACAGGGGGATCAGAGACCCAGTACTTC.

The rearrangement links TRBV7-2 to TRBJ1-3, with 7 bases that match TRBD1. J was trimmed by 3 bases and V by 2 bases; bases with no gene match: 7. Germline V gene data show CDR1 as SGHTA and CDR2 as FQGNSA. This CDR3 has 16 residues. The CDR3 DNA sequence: TGTGCCAGCAGCTTAAGCCAGGGGGTCGATGGAAACACCATATATTTT. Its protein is CASSLSQGVDGNTIYF.